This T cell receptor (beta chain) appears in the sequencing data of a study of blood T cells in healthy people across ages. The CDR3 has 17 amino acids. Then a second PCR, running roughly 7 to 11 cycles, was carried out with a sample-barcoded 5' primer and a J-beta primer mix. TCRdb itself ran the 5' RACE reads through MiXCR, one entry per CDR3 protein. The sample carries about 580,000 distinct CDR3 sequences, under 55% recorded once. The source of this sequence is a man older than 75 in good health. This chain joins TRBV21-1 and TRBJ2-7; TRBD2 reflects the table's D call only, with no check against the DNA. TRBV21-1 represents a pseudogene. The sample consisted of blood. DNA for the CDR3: TGTGCCAGCAGCCCGCCGGCCCTTCCCGAAAGCTCCTACGAGCAGTACTTC. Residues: CASSPPALPESSYEQYF.